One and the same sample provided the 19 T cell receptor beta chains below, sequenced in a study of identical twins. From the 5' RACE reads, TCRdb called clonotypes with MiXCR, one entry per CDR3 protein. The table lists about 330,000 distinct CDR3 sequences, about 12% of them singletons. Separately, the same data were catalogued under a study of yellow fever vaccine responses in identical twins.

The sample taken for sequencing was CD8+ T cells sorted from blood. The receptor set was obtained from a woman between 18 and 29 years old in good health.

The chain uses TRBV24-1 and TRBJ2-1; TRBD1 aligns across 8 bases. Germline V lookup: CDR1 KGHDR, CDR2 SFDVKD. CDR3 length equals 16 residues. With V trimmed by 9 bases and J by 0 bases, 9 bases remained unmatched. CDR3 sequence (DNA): TGTGCCACCCAGGGGGCAGGGGCGAGCTCCTACAATGAGCAGTTCTTC. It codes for CATQGAGASSYNEQFF.

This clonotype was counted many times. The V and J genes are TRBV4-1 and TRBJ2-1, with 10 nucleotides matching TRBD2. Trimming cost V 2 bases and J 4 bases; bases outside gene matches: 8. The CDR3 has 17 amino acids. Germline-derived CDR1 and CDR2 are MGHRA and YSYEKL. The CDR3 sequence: CASSQPLSGGPYNEQFF. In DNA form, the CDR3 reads TGCGCCAGCAGCCAACCTCTTAGCGGGGGGCCTTACAATGAGCAGTTCTTC.

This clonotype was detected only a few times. CDR3 sequence reads: CASSRPSGRARETQYF. DNA of the CDR3: TGTGCCAGCAGTAGACCTAGCGGGAGGGCCAGGGAGACCCAGTACTTC. The chain has TRBV6-1 and TRBJ2-5, with 12 positions matching TRBD2. V lost 5 bases and J lost 5; bases outside the gene matches: 9. Germline CDR1 MNHNS, CDR2 SASEGT. CDR3 length: 16 residues.

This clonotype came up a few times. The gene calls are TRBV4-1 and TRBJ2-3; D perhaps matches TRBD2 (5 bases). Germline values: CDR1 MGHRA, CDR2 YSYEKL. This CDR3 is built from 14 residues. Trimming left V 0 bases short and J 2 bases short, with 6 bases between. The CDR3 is CASSQEADTDTQYF. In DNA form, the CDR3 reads TGCGCCAGCAGCCAAGAAGCGGACACAGATACGCAGTATTTT.

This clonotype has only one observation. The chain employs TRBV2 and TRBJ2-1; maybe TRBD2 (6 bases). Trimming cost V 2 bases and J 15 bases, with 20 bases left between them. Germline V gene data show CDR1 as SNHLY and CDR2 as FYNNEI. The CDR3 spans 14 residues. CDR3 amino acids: CASSEPGDPGARFF. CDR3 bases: TGTGCCAGCAGTGAACCGGGGGACCCCGGGGCACGGTTCTTC.

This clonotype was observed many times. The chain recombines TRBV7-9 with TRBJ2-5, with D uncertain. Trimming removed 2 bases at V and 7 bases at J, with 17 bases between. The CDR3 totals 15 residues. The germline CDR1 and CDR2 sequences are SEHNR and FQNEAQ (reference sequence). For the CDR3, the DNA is TGTGCCAGCAGCTTACCTATCGGGCCAGAAGGGACCCAGTACTTC. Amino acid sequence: CASSLPIGPEGTQYF.

CDR3 sequence: CASSAHGVALEYGYTF. The CDR3 DNA reads TGTGCCAGCAGCGCCCACGGGGTTGCGTTGGAGTATGGCTACACCTTC. The V gene is TRBV9, the J gene TRBJ1-2; D is ambiguous. V was shortened by 3 bases and J by 5 bases, with 20 bases between the two germline ends. Germline V gene sequence: CDR1 SGDLS, CDR2 YYNGEE. CDR3 length equals 16 residues.

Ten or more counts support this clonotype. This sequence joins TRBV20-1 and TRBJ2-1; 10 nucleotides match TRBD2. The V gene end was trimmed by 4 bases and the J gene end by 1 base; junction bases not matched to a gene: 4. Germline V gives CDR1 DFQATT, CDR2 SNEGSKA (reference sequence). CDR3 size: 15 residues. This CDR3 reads CSATSGRVSYNEQFF. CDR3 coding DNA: TGCAGTGCTACCAGCGGGAGGGTGTCCTACAATGAGCAGTTCTTC.

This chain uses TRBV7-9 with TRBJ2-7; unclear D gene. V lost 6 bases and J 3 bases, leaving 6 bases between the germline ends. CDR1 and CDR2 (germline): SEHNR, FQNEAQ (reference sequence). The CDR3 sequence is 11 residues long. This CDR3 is CASRRDYEQYF. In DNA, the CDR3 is TGTGCCAGCAGGAGAGACTACGAGCAGTACTTC.

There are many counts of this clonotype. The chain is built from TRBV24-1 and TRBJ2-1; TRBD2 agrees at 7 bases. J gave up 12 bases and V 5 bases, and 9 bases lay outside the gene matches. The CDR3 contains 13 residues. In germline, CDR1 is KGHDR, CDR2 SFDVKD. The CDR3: CATSVSGWGGQFF. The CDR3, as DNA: TGTGCCACCAGTGTATCGGGGTGGGGGGGGCAGTTCTTC.

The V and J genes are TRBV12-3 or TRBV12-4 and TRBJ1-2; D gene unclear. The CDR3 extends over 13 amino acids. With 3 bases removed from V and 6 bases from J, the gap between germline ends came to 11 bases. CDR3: CASSFGDPHGYTF. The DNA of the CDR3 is TGTGCCAGCAGTTTTGGGGATCCCCATGGCTACACCTTC.

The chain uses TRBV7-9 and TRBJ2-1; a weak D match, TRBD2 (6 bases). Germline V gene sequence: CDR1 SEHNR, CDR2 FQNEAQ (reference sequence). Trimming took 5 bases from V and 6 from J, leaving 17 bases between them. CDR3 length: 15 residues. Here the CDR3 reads CASSLEGRIFNEQFF. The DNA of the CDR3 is TGTGCCAGCAGCCTGGAGGGCCGAATCTTCAATGAGCAGTTCTTC.

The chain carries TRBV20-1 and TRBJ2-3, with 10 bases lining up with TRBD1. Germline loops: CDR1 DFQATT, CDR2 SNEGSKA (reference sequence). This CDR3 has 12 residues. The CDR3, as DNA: TGCGAGACAGGGGGCCGCTCAGATACGCAGTATTTT. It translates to CETGGRSDTQYF.

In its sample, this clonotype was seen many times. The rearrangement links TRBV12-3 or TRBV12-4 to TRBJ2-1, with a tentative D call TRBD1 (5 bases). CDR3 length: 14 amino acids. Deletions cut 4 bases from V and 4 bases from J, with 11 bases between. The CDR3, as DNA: TGTGCCAGCAGTTCAGGGCTGGGGTACAATGAGCAGTTCTTC. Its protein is CASSSGLGYNEQFF.

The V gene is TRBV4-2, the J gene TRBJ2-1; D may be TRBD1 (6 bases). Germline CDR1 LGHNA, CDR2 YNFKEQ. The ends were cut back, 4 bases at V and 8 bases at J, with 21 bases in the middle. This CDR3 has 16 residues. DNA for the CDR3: TGTGCCAGCAGCCTCGCCGGCCTAGGGGGTTTTGATGAGCAGTTCTTC. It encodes CASSLAGLGGFDEQFF.

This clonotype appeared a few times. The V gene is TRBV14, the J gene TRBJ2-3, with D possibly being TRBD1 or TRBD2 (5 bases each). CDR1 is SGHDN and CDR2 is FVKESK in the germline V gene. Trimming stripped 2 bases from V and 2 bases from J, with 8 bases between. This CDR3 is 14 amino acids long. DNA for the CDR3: TGTGCCAGCAGCCAATGGGGACCCACAGATACGCAGTATTTT. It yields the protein CASSQWGPTDTQYF.

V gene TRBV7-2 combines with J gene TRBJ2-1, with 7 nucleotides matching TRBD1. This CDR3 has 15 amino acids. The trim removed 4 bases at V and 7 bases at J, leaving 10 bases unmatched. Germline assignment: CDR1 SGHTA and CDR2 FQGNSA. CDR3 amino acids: CASSYGIGGGNEQFF. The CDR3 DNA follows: TGTGCCAGCAGCTACGGAATAGGGGGCGGGAATGAGCAGTTCTTC.

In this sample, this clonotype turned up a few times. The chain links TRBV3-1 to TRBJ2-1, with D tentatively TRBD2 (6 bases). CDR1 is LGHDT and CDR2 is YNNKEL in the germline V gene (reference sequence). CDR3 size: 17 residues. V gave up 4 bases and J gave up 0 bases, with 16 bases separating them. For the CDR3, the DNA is TGTGCCAGCAGCCTCAGCCCGCGGGGAGCCTCCTACAATGAGCAGTTCTTC. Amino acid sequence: CASSLSPRGASYNEQFF.

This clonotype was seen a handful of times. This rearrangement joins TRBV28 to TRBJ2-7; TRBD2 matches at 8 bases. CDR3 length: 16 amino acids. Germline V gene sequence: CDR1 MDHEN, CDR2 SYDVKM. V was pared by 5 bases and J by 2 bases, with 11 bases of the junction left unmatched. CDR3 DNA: TGTGCCAGCAGTGCGCCGGGGGGGGGCCCCACCTACGAGCAGTACTTC. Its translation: CASSAPGGGPTYEQYF.